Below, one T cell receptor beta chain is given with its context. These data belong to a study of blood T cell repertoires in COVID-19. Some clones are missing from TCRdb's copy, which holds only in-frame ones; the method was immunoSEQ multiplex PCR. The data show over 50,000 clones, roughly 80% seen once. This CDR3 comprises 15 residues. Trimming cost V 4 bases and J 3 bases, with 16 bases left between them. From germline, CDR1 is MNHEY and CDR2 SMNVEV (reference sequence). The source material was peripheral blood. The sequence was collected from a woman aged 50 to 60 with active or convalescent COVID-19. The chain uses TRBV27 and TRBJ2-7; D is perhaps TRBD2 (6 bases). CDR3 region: CASSSGGGWGYEQYF. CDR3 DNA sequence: TGTGCCAGCAGTTCTGGGGGAGGATGGGGCTACGAGCAGTACTTC.